These 17 T cell receptor beta chains were sequenced from one sample in a study of blood T cell repertoires in COVID-19. Sequenced by immunoSEQ multiplex PCR; TCRdb stores in-frame clones only, minus some. The sample carries about 210,000 clones, roughly 85% recorded once. The sample taken for sequencing was peripheral blood. The origin of the receptors is a man in his forties or fifties with COVID-19, enrolled during active disease.

The genes are TRBV6-2 or TRBV6-3 and TRBJ2-5, with a weak D call TRBD1 (6 bases). Germline lookup yields CDR1 MNHEY and CDR2 SVGEGT. Trimming cost V 4 bases and J 0 bases, with 12 bases left between them. The CDR3 length is 15 residues. The CDR3 loop reads CASSSDSTNQETQYF. As DNA, the CDR3 is TGTGCCAGCAGTTCGGACAGCACCAACCAAGAGACCCAGTACTTC.

This clone was seen many times. The chain carries TRBV6-5 and TRBJ1-6, with 9 bases that match TRBD1. The V and J ends lost 10 bases and 2 bases, in that order; junction bases with no gene match: 6. The CDR3 consists of 15 residues. From germline, CDR1 is MNHEY and CDR2 SVGAGI. CDR3 amino acids: CATGDRVPYNSPLHF. CDR3 DNA: TGTGCCACGGGGGACAGGGTACCCTATAATTCACCCCTCCACTTT.

This clone showed up just once. The V and J genes are TRBV6-5 and TRBJ2-1; 7 bases map to TRBD1. This CDR3 has 14 amino acids. Germline CDR1 MNHEY, CDR2 SVGAGI. The J segment lost 9 bases and the V segment lost 7 bases, leaving 12 bases of the junction unmatched. In DNA form, the CDR3 reads TGTGCCAGCACCACCCCAGGGGGTTTGGGTGAGCAGTTCTTC. Its protein is CASTTPGGLGEQFF.

This chain connects TRBV2 to TRBJ2-1; TRBD2 matches at 10 bases. The CDR3 has 15 amino acids. The V and J ends lost 6 bases and 9 bases, in that order; junction bases with no gene match: 11. Germline CDR1 and CDR2: SNHLY and FYNNEI. The CDR3 nucleotides read TGTGCCAGCAGCAAGGAAGCGGGGGGGCCTGGTGAGCAGTTCTTC. It translates to CASSKEAGGPGEQFF.

CDR3 nucleotides: TGTGCCAGCAGCTTATCAGGCGGGTCTAGAGGTGAGCAGTTCTTC. Translated, it gives CASSLSGGSRGEQFF. V usage is TRBV7-2 and J usage is TRBJ2-1; possible D gene TRBD2, 5 bases. Germline V gene data show CDR1 as SGHTA and CDR2 as FQGNSA. The V gene lost 2 bases and the J gene lost 9 bases, with 17 bases spanning the gap. The CDR3 is 15 amino acids.

This chain connects TRBV13 to TRBJ2-7; 13 nucleotides align to TRBD2. Trimming took 2 bases from V and 5 from J; bases not matched to a gene: 9. The CDR3 extends over 17 amino acids. Germline V gives CDR1 PRHDT, CDR2 FYEKMQ (reference sequence). CDR3 amino acids: CASSLYRLAGGVHEQYF. The CDR3 nucleotides read TGTGCCAGCAGCTTATACAGACTAGCGGGGGGAGTTCACGAGCAGTACTTC.

The genes are TRBV15 and TRBJ1-2; 9 nucleotides match TRBD1. From germline, CDR1 is LNHNV and CDR2 YYDKDF (reference sequence). This CDR3 has 19 amino acids. V dropped 0 bases and J dropped 4; count of bases not matched to a gene: 15. The CDR3 DNA follows: TGTGCCACCAGCAGAGAATACGGGGAGAGGGACAGGGAAACCTATGGCTACACCTTC. Amino acid sequence: CATSREYGERDRETYGYTF.

The genes are TRBV4-1 and TRBJ2-2; D not certain. Germline V lookup: CDR1 MGHRA, CDR2 YSYEKL. The CDR3 contains 15 residues. Trimming pared 1 base from V and 5 bases from J, leaving 11 bases between. The CDR3 nucleotides read TGCGCCAGCAGCCAAGTCCCCGTGCGTACCGGGGAGCTGTTTTTT. It codes for CASSQVPVRTGELFF.

The chain couples TRBV5-1 to TRBJ1-1; 7 bases align to TRBD1. V shed 4 bases and J 1 base; nucleotides not matched to a gene: 4. Germline CDR1 SGHRS, CDR2 YFSETQ. The CDR3 length is 14 residues. CDR3 region: CASSGGQENTEAFF. The CDR3 region has the DNA TGCGCCAGCAGCGGTGGACAGGAGAACACTGAAGCTTTCTTT.

Only a few counts were recorded for this clone. The V and J genes are TRBV4-1 and TRBJ1-5, with D hard to call. Germline-derived CDR1 and CDR2 are MGHRA and YSYEKL. Deletions cut 4 bases from V and 6 bases from J, with 10 bases between. This CDR3 comprises 13 residues. This CDR3 reads CASSLLVAQPQHF. CDR3 in DNA: TGCGCCAGCAGCCTACTGGTCGCTCAGCCCCAGCATTTT.

V usage is TRBV11-3 and J usage is TRBJ2-7; tentatively, D is TRBD1 (6 bases). The germline V gene encodes CDR1 SGHNT and CDR2 YENEEA. The CDR3 length is 13 residues. V shed 5 bases and J shed 7 bases, with 15 bases lying between them. The CDR3 sequence: CASSSTGSAEQYF. The CDR3 DNA reads as TGTGCCAGCAGCAGTACAGGGTCCGCAGAGCAGTACTTC. The full variable domain, its missing parts supplied by reference TRBV11-3 and TRBJ2-7, is EAGVVQSPRYKIIEKKQPVAFWCNPISGHNTLYWYLQNLGQGPELLIRYENEEAVDDSQLPKDRFSAERLKGVDSTLKIQPAELGDSAVYLCASSSTGSAEQYFGPGTRLTVT.

The chain carries TRBV5-5 and TRBJ2-7; 8 bases map to TRBD1. The germline CDR1 and CDR2 sequences are SGHKS and YYEKEE (reference sequence). There are 15 residues in the CDR3. Germline trimming cut 4 bases from V and 1 base from J; bases unmatched to any gene: 7. This CDR3 reads CASSPSDRDSYEQYF. The DNA of the CDR3 is TGTGCCAGCAGCCCTTCGGACAGGGATTCCTACGAGCAGTACTTC.

Worth noting for this clone: At the DNA level, this CDR3 is encoded by other sequences in the same sample as well. The chain joins TRBV18 to TRBJ2-1; D perhaps matches TRBD1 (5 bases). The CDR3 contains 15 residues. The germline CDR1 and CDR2 sequences are KGHSH and LQKENI. Trimming cost V 2 bases and J 3 bases, with 11 bases left between them. CDR3 DNA: TGTGCCAGCTCACCAGTGGGGCAAGGCTACAATGAGCAGTTCTTC. Its protein product is CASSPVGQGYNEQFF.

In this sample, this clone turned up once. This rearrangement joins TRBV5-8 to TRBJ2-4; D is possibly TRBD1 (5 bases). Deletions cut 5 bases from V and 6 bases from J, with 6 bases between. The length of the CDR3 is 11 residues. CDR1 and CDR2 (germline): SGHTS, YDEGEE. This CDR3 is CASSQGNIQYF. The CDR3 DNA sequence: TGTGCCAGCAGTCAGGGAAACATTCAGTACTTC.

V usage is TRBV6-6 and J usage is TRBJ1-3; D remains unclear. Germline values: CDR1 MNHNY, CDR2 SVGAGI (reference sequence). This CDR3 comprises 16 residues. Trimming took 0 bases from V and 2 from J, leaving 11 bases between them. In nucleotides, the CDR3 is TGTGCCAGCAGTTACTCGTCGCCTAGGCCTGGAAACACCATATATTTT. As protein: CASSYSSPRPGNTIYF.

The J gene is TRBJ2-1, the V gene TRBV5-4, with TRBD2 as a possible D gene (5 bases). Trimming pared 3 bases from V and 2 bases from J, leaving 12 bases between. The CDR3 has 15 residues. Germline CDR1 reads SGHNT; CDR2 reads YYREEE (reference sequence). CDR3 coding DNA: TGTGCCAGCAGCTCATCGACTATTACCTACAATGAGCAGTTCTTC. Translated, it gives CASSSSTITYNEQFF.

The chain has TRBV25-1 and TRBJ2-2; TRBD1 aligns across 9 bases. The ends lost 7 bases at V and 4 bases at J; junction bases unmatched: 7. The CDR3 extends over 15 amino acids. Germline V CDR1 and CDR2: MGHDK, SYGVNS. The CDR3 bases are TGTGCCAGCATGAAGGACAGGGGTCGCACCGGGGAGCTGTTTTTT. It translates to CASMKDRGRTGELFF.